Listed below are T cell receptor beta chains from one sample, sequenced in a study of CXCR3-negative and CXCR3-positive naive CD8 T cells. TCRdb reprocessed the 5' RACE reads and stores each CDR3 protein as one record, lacking DNA. Here the sample table reports 65,000 to 90,000 distinct CDR3 sequences. The sequencing input was naive CXCR3+ CD8+ T cells from blood. The receptors shown here come from a human donor in good health. Some clones in this sample may be carry-over from other donors' samples. Each CDR3 is given with its conserved first and last residue.

>TRBV28|TRBJ2-7
CASSPGEPASYEQYF
>TRBV12-3/TRBV12-4|TRBJ2-4
CASTRGGLAGILAKNIQYF
>TRBV15|TRBJ2-3
CATSRRSQGARDTQYF
>TRBV20-1|TRBJ2-1
CSARGPLDEQFF
>TRBV4-3|TRBJ2-1
CASSQGGPSGLYNEQFF
>TRBV5-6|TRBJ2-2
CASSYVRGELFF
>TRBV12-3/TRBV12-4|TRBJ2-1
CASSPTSGSHNEQFF
>TRBV12-3/TRBV12-4|TRBJ2-3
CASSAPGTLYTDTQYF
>TRBV28|TRBJ2-2
CASSLYAEGDTGELFF
>TRBV14|TRBJ2-5
CASSTPALAVQETQYF
>TRBV5-4|TRBJ2-7
CASSLAPGAPYEQYF
>TRBV4-1|TRBJ2-3
CASSQLLIASTDTQYF
>TRBV5-1|TRBJ2-5
CASSLKPGVREETQYF
>TRBV27|TRBJ2-1
CASSFQNEQFF
>TRBV28|TRBJ2-7
CASSPWATYEQYF
>TRBV5-5|TRBJ1-1
CASSLGQGLTEAFF
>TRBV4-3|TRBJ1-4
CASSQEMPGRINEKLFF
>TRBV4-1|TRBJ2-7
CASSQDQGVSSYEQYF
>TRBV15|TRBJ1-1
CATSRVLGGTEAFF
>TRBV4-1|TRBJ2-5
CASSLSGTSGEWGYQETQYF
>TRBV6-2/TRBV6-3|TRBJ2-2
CASSRTSGPNTGELFF
>TRBV7-9|TRBJ1-1
CASSFGQGADTEAFF
>TRBV20-1|TRBJ2-1
CSAADLGDEQFF
>TRBV28|TRBJ1-2
CASSFGGGAYGYTF
>TRBV10-3|TRBJ1-4
CAISADGQFNEKLFF
>TRBV3-1|TRBJ2-1
CASSQYGTSSYNEQFF
>TRBV7-9|TRBJ2-7
CASTNVGQGYEQYF
>TRBV5-1|TRBJ2-7
CASSPRDRGVYEQYF
>TRBV5-1|TRBJ2-3
CASSPFPEGADTQYF
>TRBV2|TRBJ2-1
CASSEDSSYNEQFF
>TRBV7-2|TRBJ1-5
CASSLAGFQPQHF
>TRBV29-1|TRBJ2-2
CSVSPRGNGELFF
>TRBV4-1|TRBJ2-3
CASSQERHNTDTQYF
>TRBV29-1|TRBJ1-4
CSVRISTNEKLFF
>TRBV7-3|TRBJ1-1
CASSSGTPMNTEAFF
>TRBV7-8|TRBJ2-5
CASSLGSGGVVGETQYF
>TRBV29-1|TRBJ2-1
CSVEDEGEQFF
>TRBV12-3/TRBV12-4|TRBJ2-1
CASSLRGGSALYPSYNEQFF
>TRBV4-1|TRBJ2-3
CASSPLSGLSTDTQYF
>TRBV6-2/TRBV6-3|TRBJ2-2
CASSYSIGTSGDTGELFF
>TRBV7-8|TRBJ1-1
CASRGRTEAFF
>TRBV6-6|TRBJ1-2
CASSYSIYYGYTF
>TRBV9|TRBJ2-7
CASSVSGGEQYF
>TRBV29-1|TRBJ1-1
CSVLQGTVDTEAFF
>TRBV27|TRBJ1-5
CASSFRVARQPQHF
>TRBV19|TRBJ1-1
CASNSWGTEAFF
>TRBV2|TRBJ2-3
CASSAVEGRMEDTQYF
>TRBV29-1|TRBJ2-1
CSVESITGGGSFNEQFF
>TRBV15|TRBJ2-1
CATSRDHRGFDNEQFF
>TRBV10-2|TRBJ2-3
CASSDRRTGEDTQYF
>TRBV9|TRBJ1-5
CASSVSGGYNQPQHF
>TRBV7-2|TRBJ1-1
CASSGETGLPEAFF
>TRBV12-3/TRBV12-4|TRBJ1-5
CASSPGQGVDQPQHF
>TRBV28|TRBJ2-1
CASSPLAGGPGGEQFF
>TRBV4-3|TRBJ2-3
CASSQDGDASGFDVQYF
>TRBV27|TRBJ2-1
CASSSPILTSGGTNEQFF
>TRBV15|TRBJ2-1
CATSRDREANNEQFF
>TRBV15|TRBJ2-1
CATSRTPGQGYNEQFF
>TRBV19|TRBJ1-6
CASMGQNNSPLHF